This is a list of T cell receptor beta chains from one sample in a study of Graves' ophthalmopathy and Graves' hyperthyroidism. Each CDR3 protein gets one entry after TCRdb re-called the multiplex PCR reads with MiXCR. The sample consists of 350,000 to 400,000 distinct CDR3 sequences, 15% of them appearing once. The sample taken for sequencing was peripheral blood. These receptors originate from a woman younger than 35 with stable Graves' hyperthyroidism. CDR3s include the opening cysteine and the closing phenylalanine or tryptophan. Each record gives: CDR3 length, J gene, V gene, CDR3 protein.

length: 12; J: TRBJ1-2; V: TRBV3-1; CDR3: CASSPHWGGYTF
length: 13; J: TRBJ1-2; V: TRBV3-1; CDR3: CASSQVTQGGYTF
length: 14; J: TRBJ1-6; V: TRBV6-1; CDR3: CASSHEGERSPLHF
length: 17; J: TRBJ1-2; V: TRBV4-2; CDR3: CASSQDHHGALIYGYTF
length: 16; J: TRBJ1-2; V: TRBV29-1; CDR3: CSVPTPRLRAPYGYTF
length: 15; J: TRBJ2-5; V: TRBV11-2; CDR3: CASSFSGNMGETQYF
length: 12; J: TRBJ1-2; V: TRBV5-6; CDR3: CASSFSMGSYTF
length: 15; J: TRBJ2-2; V: TRBV20-1; CDR3: CSAVRQGANTGELFF
length: 14; J: TRBJ1-1; V: TRBV12-3/TRBV12-4; CDR3: CASSLPDFDTDAFF
length: 13; J: TRBJ1-1; V: TRBV6-1; CDR3: CASSEAGHTEAFF
length: 14; J: TRBJ2-5; V: TRBV7-6; CDR3: CASSPIAGEETQYF
length: 15; J: TRBJ2-6; V: TRBV5-1; CDR3: CASSPRASGANVLTF
length: 12; J: TRBJ1-1; V: TRBV12-3/TRBV12-4; CDR3: CASSWLEGATFF
length: 12; J: TRBJ2-7; V: TRBV6-6; CDR3: CASRLDRGEQYF
length: 15; J: TRBJ1-2; V: TRBV6-5; CDR3: CASSTGARGSYGYTF
length: 14; J: TRBJ1-1; V: TRBV7-2; CDR3: CASAPQGMNTEAFF
length: 15; J: TRBJ2-7; V: TRBV29-1; CDR3: CSVVPGTGPSYEQYF
length: 11; J: TRBJ2-5; V: TRBV20-1; CDR3: CSANLVETQYF
length: 15; J: TRBJ1-1; V: TRBV5-5; CDR3: CASSLRGAGNTEAFF
length: 14; J: TRBJ2-7; V: TRBV19; CDR3: CASSIDPASYEQYF
length: 13; J: TRBJ2-7; V: TRBV11-3; CDR3: CASSLEISYEQYF
length: 15; J: TRBJ2-5; V: TRBV7-9; CDR3: CASSSYRNEVETQYF
length: 18; J: TRBJ1-3; V: TRBV11-2; CDR3: CASSMSRYGQGAGNTIYF
length: 20; J: TRBJ1-1; V: TRBV7-6; CDR3: CASSLAPWIRSLKVGTEAFF
length: 13; J: TRBJ2-7; V: TRBV20-1; CDR3: CSANRGGSYEQYF
length: 13; J: TRBJ1-1; V: TRBV12-3/TRBV12-4; CDR3: CASSLTPGTQAFF
length: 15; J: TRBJ1-2; V: TRBV10-3; CDR3: CAISAGVEANYGYTF